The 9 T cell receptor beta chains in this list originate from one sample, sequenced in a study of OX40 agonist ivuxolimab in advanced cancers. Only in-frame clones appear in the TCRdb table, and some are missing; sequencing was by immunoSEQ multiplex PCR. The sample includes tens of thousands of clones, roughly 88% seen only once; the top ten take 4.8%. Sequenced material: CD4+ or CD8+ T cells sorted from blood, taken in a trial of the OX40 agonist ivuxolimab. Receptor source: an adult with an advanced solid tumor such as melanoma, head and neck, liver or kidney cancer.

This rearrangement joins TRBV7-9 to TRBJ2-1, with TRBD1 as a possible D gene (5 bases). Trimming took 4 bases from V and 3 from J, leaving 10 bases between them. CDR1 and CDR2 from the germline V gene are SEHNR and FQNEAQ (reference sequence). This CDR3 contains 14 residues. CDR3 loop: CASSSLGDYNEQFF. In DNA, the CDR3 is TGTGCCAGCAGCTCCCTAGGGGACTACAATGAGCAGTTCTTC.

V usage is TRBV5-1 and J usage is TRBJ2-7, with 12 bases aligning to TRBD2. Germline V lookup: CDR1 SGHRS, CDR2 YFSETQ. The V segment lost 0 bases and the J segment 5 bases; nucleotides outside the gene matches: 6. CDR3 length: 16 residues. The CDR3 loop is CASSLGGLAGIHEQYF. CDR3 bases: TGCGCCAGCAGCTTGGGCGGACTAGCGGGAATTCACGAGCAGTACTTC.

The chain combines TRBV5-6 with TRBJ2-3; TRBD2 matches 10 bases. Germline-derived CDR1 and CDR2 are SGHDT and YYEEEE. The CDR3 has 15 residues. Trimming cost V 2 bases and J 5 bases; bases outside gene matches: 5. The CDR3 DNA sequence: TGTGCCAGCAGCTTCCTAGCGGGAGATGGAGATACGCAGTATTTT. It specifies CASSFLAGDGDTQYF.

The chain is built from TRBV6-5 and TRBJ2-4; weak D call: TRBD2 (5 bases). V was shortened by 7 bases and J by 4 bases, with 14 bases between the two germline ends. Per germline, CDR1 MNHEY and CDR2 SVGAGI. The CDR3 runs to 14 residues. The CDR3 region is CASTPGEPKNIQYF. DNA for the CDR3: TGTGCCAGCACCCCCGGGGAGCCAAAAAACATTCAGTACTTC.

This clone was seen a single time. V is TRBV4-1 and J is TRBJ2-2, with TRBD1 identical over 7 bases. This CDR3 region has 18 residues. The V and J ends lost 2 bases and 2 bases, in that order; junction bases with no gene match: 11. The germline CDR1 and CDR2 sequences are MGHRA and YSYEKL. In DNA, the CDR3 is TGCGCCAGCAGCCAATGGGGACCAGGGACAGACAACACCGGGGAGCTGTTTTTT. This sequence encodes CASSQWGPGTDNTGELFF.

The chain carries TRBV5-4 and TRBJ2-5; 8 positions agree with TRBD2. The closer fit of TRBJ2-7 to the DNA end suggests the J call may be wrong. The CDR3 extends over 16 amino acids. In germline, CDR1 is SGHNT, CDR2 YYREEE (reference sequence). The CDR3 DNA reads TGTGCCAGCAGCACCCGGGGGGGGTCGGCGTCCTACGAGCAGTACTTC. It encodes CASSTRGGSASYEQYF.

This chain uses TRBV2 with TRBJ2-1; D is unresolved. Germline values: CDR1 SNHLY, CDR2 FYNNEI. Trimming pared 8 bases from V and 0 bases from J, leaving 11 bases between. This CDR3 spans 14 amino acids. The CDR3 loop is CASRTRPSYNEQFF. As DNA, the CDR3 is TGTGCCAGCCGGACCCGTCCCTCCTACAATGAGCAGTTCTTC.

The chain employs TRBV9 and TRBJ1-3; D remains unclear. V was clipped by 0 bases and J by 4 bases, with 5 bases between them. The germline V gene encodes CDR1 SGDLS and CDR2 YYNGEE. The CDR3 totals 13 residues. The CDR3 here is CASSVEAGNTIYF. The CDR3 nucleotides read TGTGCCAGCAGCGTAGAAGCCGGAAACACCATATATTTT.

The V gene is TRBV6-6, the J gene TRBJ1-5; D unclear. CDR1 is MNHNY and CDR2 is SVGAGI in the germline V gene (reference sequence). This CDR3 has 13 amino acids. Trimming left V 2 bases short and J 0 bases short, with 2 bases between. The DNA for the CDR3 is TGTGCCAGCAGTTACGATAGCAATCAGCCCCAGCATTTT. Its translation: CASSYDSNQPQHF.